Listed below are T cell receptor beta chains from one sample, sequenced in a study of vaccination and CD4 T cells after COVID-19. These receptors lack a known antigen. A single record per CDR3 protein comes from TCRdb applying MiXCR to the PCR reads. This table holds some 10,000 distinct CDR3 sequences, 48% found once. Sequencing was performed on CD4+ T cells from blood, cultured in vitro. The origin of the receptors is a human donor in good health. CDR3s include the opening cysteine and the closing phenylalanine or tryptophan. D genes are given only for firm matches. Clone size is shown for a subset of rows, as once, few, many or a class of expanded clone.

CDR3 protein: CASSLAGAANQPQHF
CDR3 DNA: TGTGCCAGCAGCTTAGCTGGGGCAGCAAATCAGCCCCAGCATTTT
V gene: TRBV7-9
clone size: NA
J gene: TRBJ1-5
D gene: NA

CDR3 protein: CASSLELVGSYNEQFF
CDR3 DNA: TGTGCCAGCAGCTTAGAGTTGGTGGGTTCCTACAATGAGCAGTTCTTC
V gene: TRBV7-9
clone size: few
J gene: TRBJ2-1
D gene: NA

CDR3 protein: CASTVAGGLQETQYF
CDR3 DNA: TGTGCCAGCACCGTAGCGGGGGGCCTCCAAGAGACCCAGTACTTC
V gene: TRBV12-3/TRBV12-4
clone size: NA
J gene: TRBJ2-5
D gene: TRBD2

CDR3 protein: CASSQTEVQHF
CDR3 DNA: TGTGCCAGCAGTCAGACAGAGGTCCAGCATTTT
V gene: TRBV6-2/TRBV6-3
clone size: NA
J gene: TRBJ1-5
D gene: NA

CDR3 protein: CASSPLEGGHEQYF
CDR3 DNA: TGTGCCAGCTCACCATTGGAAGGGGGCCACGAGCAGTACTTC
V gene: TRBV18
clone size: NA
J gene: TRBJ2-7
D gene: TRBD1

CDR3 protein: CASSGTGNYYGYTF
CDR3 DNA: TGCGCCAGCAGCGGTACAGGGAATTACTATGGCTACACCTTC
V gene: TRBV5-1
clone size: NA
J gene: TRBJ1-2
D gene: NA

CDR3 protein: CASTGQDTQYF
CDR3 DNA: TGTGCCAGCACGGGTCAAGATACGCAGTATTTT
V gene: TRBV12-3/TRBV12-4
clone size: NA
J gene: TRBJ2-3
D gene: NA

CDR3 protein: CASSEGGLKIQYF
CDR3 DNA: TGTGCCAGCAGTGAAGGTGGGCTCAAGATTCAGTACTTC
V gene: TRBV25-1
clone size: NA
J gene: TRBJ2-4
D gene: NA

CDR3 protein: CASSYDYRYEQYF
CDR3 DNA: TGTGCCAGCAGCTACGATTACCGGTACGAGCAGTACTTC
V gene: TRBV9
clone size: NA
J gene: TRBJ2-7
D gene: NA

CDR3 protein: CASREGVDNNLPYNEQFF
CDR3 DNA: TGTGCCAGCAGAGAGGGGGTAGATAACAACCTACCCTACAATGAGCAGTTCTTC
V gene: TRBV6-1
clone size: few
J gene: TRBJ2-1
D gene: NA

CDR3 protein: CSANSGGRADTQYF
CDR3 DNA: TGCAGTGCTAATAGCGGGGGGAGGGCAGATACGCAGTATTTT
V gene: TRBV20-1
clone size: few
J gene: TRBJ2-3
D gene: TRBD2

CDR3 protein: CASRTPMATTSTDTQYF
CDR3 DNA: TGTGCCAGCAGAACCCCAATGGCGACCACTAGCACAGATACGCAGTATTTT
V gene: TRBV4-2
clone size: NA
J gene: TRBJ2-3
D gene: NA

CDR3 protein: CSARQGWNTEAFF
CDR3 DNA: TGCAGTGCTCGACAGGGATGGAACACTGAAGCTTTCTTT
V gene: TRBV20-1
clone size: NA
J gene: TRBJ1-1
D gene: TRBD1

CDR3 protein: CASSLPGSSYEQYF
CDR3 DNA: TGTGCCAGCAGTTTGCCAGGGAGCTCCTACGAGCAGTACTTC
V gene: TRBV27
clone size: NA
J gene: TRBJ2-7
D gene: NA

CDR3 protein: CASSIRHRGSGVDYGYTF
CDR3 DNA: TGTGCCAGTAGTATACGCCACAGGGGTTCAGGGGTGGACTATGGCTACACCTTC
V gene: TRBV19
clone size: NA
J gene: TRBJ1-2
D gene: TRBD1

CDR3 protein: CASRGQGAYEQYF
CDR3 DNA: TGCGCCAGCCGCGGACAGGGGGCCTACGAGCAGTACTTC
V gene: TRBV10-2
clone size: few
J gene: TRBJ2-7
D gene: TRBD1

CDR3 protein: CASRDTNKPSGNTIYF
CDR3 DNA: TGTGCCAGCAGGGACACCAACAAACCCTCTGGAAACACCATATATTTT
V gene: TRBV27
clone size: NA
J gene: TRBJ1-3
D gene: NA

CDR3 protein: CASSYSQGATYEQYF
CDR3 DNA: TGTGCCAGCAGTTACTCACAGGGGGCTACCTACGAGCAGTACTTC
V gene: TRBV6-5
clone size: NA
J gene: TRBJ2-7
D gene: TRBD1

CDR3 protein: CASSGRPGNTIYF
CDR3 DNA: TGTGCCAGCAGTGGGCGACCTGGAAACACCATATATTTT
V gene: TRBV6-1
clone size: few
J gene: TRBJ1-3
D gene: NA

CDR3 protein: CASSIDDSYSNQPQHF
CDR3 DNA: TGTGCCAGTAGTATAGACGACAGTTATAGCAATCAGCCCCAGCATTTT
V gene: TRBV19
clone size: few
J gene: TRBJ1-5
D gene: NA

CDR3 protein: CATSDLRQDGYTF
CDR3 DNA: TGTGCCACCAGTGATTTAAGACAGGACGGCTACACCTTC
V gene: TRBV24-1
clone size: NA
J gene: TRBJ1-2
D gene: NA

CDR3 protein: CSARPGVYEQYF
CDR3 DNA: TGCAGTGCTAGACCAGGGGTCTACGAGCAGTACTTC
V gene: TRBV20-1
clone size: NA
J gene: TRBJ2-7
D gene: NA

CDR3 protein: CATSDPGTSSDTQYF
CDR3 DNA: TGTGCCACCAGTGACCCCGGGACTAGTAGCGATACGCAGTATTTT
V gene: TRBV24-1
clone size: once
J gene: TRBJ2-3
D gene: TRBD2

CDR3 protein: CASHRDRETQYF
CDR3 DNA: TGTGCCAGCCACAGGGACCGCGAGACCCAGTACTTC
V gene: TRBV6-1
clone size: few
J gene: TRBJ2-5
D gene: NA

CDR3 protein: CSASQGIGGYGYTF
CDR3 DNA: TGCAGTGCCAGCCAAGGTATAGGGGGATATGGCTACACCTTC
V gene: TRBV20-1
clone size: few
J gene: TRBJ1-2
D gene: NA